What follows is one T cell receptor beta chain and its context. These data come from a study of radiotherapy plus CTLA-4 blockade in lung cancer. Deletions cut 3 bases from V and 13 bases from J, with 9 bases between. Looked up from germline, CDR1 is MNHNS and CDR2 is SASEGT. The CDR3 length is 11 residues. This table comes from immunoSEQ multiplex PCR, and its TCRdb copy is limited to in-frame clones, with some not included. The sample has over 35,000 clones; over 60% are singletons. The sequence was obtained from a human donor with non-small cell lung cancer whose response to radiotherapy plus ipilimumab could not be evaluated. The chain carries TRBV6-1 and TRBJ1-4, with D unclear. Source: peripheral blood, taken from a patient treated with radiotherapy plus ipilimumab. CDR3 region: CASSEAVLLFF. CDR3 DNA: TGTGCCAGCAGTGAGGCCGTCCTACTGTTTTTT.